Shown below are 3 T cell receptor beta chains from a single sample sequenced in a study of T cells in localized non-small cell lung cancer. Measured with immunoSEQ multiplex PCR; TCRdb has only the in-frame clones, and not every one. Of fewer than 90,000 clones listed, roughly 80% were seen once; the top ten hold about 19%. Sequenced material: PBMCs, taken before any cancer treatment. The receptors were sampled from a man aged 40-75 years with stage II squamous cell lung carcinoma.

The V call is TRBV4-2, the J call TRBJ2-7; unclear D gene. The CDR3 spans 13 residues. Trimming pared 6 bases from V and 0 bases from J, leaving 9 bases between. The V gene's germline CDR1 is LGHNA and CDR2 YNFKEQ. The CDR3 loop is CASSDTYSYEQYF. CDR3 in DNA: TGTGCCAGCAGTGACACCTACTCCTACGAGCAGTACTTC.

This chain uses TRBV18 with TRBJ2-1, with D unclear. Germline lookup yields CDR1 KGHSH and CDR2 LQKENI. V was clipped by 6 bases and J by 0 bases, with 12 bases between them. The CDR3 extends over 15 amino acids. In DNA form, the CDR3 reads TGTGCCAGCTCGCTACTCCGGAGCTCCTACAATGAGCAGTTCTTC. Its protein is CASSLLRSSYNEQFF.

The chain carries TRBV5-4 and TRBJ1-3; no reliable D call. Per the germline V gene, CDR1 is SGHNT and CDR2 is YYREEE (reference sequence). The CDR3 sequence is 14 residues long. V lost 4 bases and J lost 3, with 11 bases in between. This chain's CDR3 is CASSPSGFGNTIYF. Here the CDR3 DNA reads TGTGCCAGCAGCCCCTCAGGCTTTGGAAACACCATATATTTT.